This is a list of T cell receptor beta chains from one sample in a study of CD8 T cells in ankylosing spondylitis. TCRdb redid the calling of the 5' RACE reads with MiXCR, one entry per CDR3 protein. This sample has hundreds of thousands of distinct CDR3 sequences, with 10% to 15% found just once. Sequences were obtained from blood, either unsorted or a sorted T cell fraction (not recorded which). The receptors stem from a male donor with ankylosing spondylitis. The CDR3 runs from the conserved cysteine through the conserved F or W. Fields, in order: D gene, V gene, clone size, J gene, CDR3 protein, CDR3 DNA. D genes are given only for firm matches. Some rows mark clone size as missing; the rest say once, few, many or name a class of expanded clone.

>TRBD2|TRBV9|NA|TRBJ2-2
CASSVGTSGYQTGELFF
TGTGCCAGCAGCGTAGGGACTAGCGGATATCAAACCGGGGAGCTGTTTTTT
>NA|TRBV5-6|few|TRBJ2-3
CASSLVATVSDTQYF
TGTGCCAGCAGCTTGGTCGCAACAGTATCAGATACGCAGTATTTT
>NA|TRBV7-3|few|TRBJ1-1
CASSSRSRASPKAFF
TGTGCCAGCAGCTCAAGGTCGAGGGCCAGCCCAAAAGCTTTCTTT
>NA|TRBV10-3|NA|TRBJ1-5
CAIRLDGEQPQHF
TGTGCCATCAGGCTTGATGGGGAGCAGCCCCAGCATTTT
>NA|TRBV7-9|few|TRBJ2-5
CASSLNLGYQETQYF
TGTGCCAGCAGCTTAAATCTCGGTTACCAAGAGACCCAGTACTTC
>TRBD2|TRBV20-1|few|TRBJ2-7
CSAPVIAGDEQYF
TGCAGTGCTCCAGTCATAGCGGGGGACGAGCAGTACTTC
>TRBD2|TRBV12-3/TRBV12-4|few|TRBJ2-1
CASNPPTSGTQAEQFF
TGTGCCAGCAACCCTCCGACTAGCGGGACCCAAGCTGAGCAGTTCTTC
>NA|TRBV29-1|many|TRBJ2-3
CSLRVGGSTDTQYF
TGCAGCCTCAGGGTAGGCGGGAGCACAGATACGCAGTATTTT
>TRBD2|TRBV5-1|many|TRBJ2-3
CASSAGLAGGQATQYF
TGCGCCAGCAGCGCCGGACTAGCGGGGGGGCAGGCTACGCAGTATTTT
>TRBD1|TRBV7-8|NA|TRBJ1-2
CASSWTGQGARYGYTF
TGTGCCAGCAGCTGGACCGGACAGGGGGCGCGATATGGCTACACCTTC
>NA|TRBV10-1|few|TRBJ2-7
CASSRNYNSYEQYF
TGCGCCAGCAGTAGAAACTATAACTCCTACGAGCAGTACTTC
>NA|TRBV3-1|NA|TRBJ2-2
CASSQFLTGELFF
TGTGCCAGCAGCCAATTTCTCACCGGGGAGCTGTTTTTT
>NA|TRBV20-1|NA|TRBJ1-6
CSARGALNSPLHF
TGCAGTGCTAGGGGGGCGCTTAATTCACCCCTCCACTTT
>TRBD1|TRBV12-3/TRBV12-4|few|TRBJ2-7
CASSSTPGQGVYEQYF
TGTGCCAGCAGTTCGACCCCGGGACAGGGGGTCTACGAGCAGTACTTC
>TRBD1|TRBV6-2/TRBV6-3|few|TRBJ2-2
CASSAWTGSTGELFF
TGTGCCAGCAGTGCGTGGACAGGCTCGACCGGGGAGCTGTTTTTT
>NA|TRBV20-1|few|TRBJ2-3
CSALPASRTVTYTQYF
TGCAGTGCCCTACCTGCTAGCCGGACGGTTACTTATACGCAGTATTTT
>NA|TRBV27|NA|TRBJ2-1
CASRPEIRDSYEQFF
TGTGCCAGCAGGCCAGAGATCCGGGACTCCTACGAGCAGTTCTTC